Detailed here is one T cell receptor beta chain. Here immunoSEQ multiplex PCR was the method, and the copy in TCRdb shows in-frame clones only, minus some. The data show 310,000 or so clones, roughly 90% seen once. Looked up from germline, CDR1 is SGHNT and CDR2 is YYREEE (reference sequence). There are 13 residues in the CDR3. Trimming cost V 4 bases and J 4 bases; bases outside gene matches: 4. This entry is derived from a study of blood T cell repertoires in COVID-19. The sample was PBMCs or T cells enriched from blood (not recorded which). The chain couples TRBV5-4 to TRBJ2-5, with TRBD2 identical over 7 bases. The origin of this receptor is a woman aged 40-49 years who had recovered from COVID-19. Here the CDR3 reads CASSGRGVETQYF. The CDR3 DNA reads TGTGCCAGCAGCGGCCGGGGGGTAGAGACCCAGTACTTC. Using reference TRBV5-4 and TRBJ2-5 for the parts outside the CDR3, the full variable domain is ETGVTQSPTHLIKTRGQQVTLRCSSQSGHNTVSWYQQALGQGPQFIFQYYREEENGRGNFPPRFSGLQFPNYSSELNVNALELDDSALYLCASSGRGVETQYFGPGTRLLVL.